This T cell receptor (beta chain) derives from a study of shared clonotypes between healthy human individuals. Method: immunoSEQ multiplex PCR; TCRdb's copy keeps in-frame clones and lacks some. The table records roughly 2.2 million clones, 80% to 95% of them present only once. V lost 6 bases to trimming and J lost 0 bases; unmatched junction nucleotides: 4. The CDR3 loop spans 14 amino acids. In germline, CDR1 is ENHRY, CDR2 SYGVKD. Sequencing was carried out using naive CD4+ T cells from PBMCs. Documented subset: CD45RA+ positively selected. The chain carries TRBV10-3 and TRBJ1-1, with 7 bases aligning to TRBD1. The sequence derives from a young man in good health. Some clones in this sample may be carry-over from other donors' samples. CDR3 DNA: TGTGCCATCAGGGATACAGGGGTGAACACTGAAGCTTTCTTT. Protein sequence: CAIRDTGVNTEAFF.